One sample yielded the 3 T cell receptor beta chains listed below, sequenced in a study of blood T cell repertoires in COVID-19. The protocol was immunoSEQ multiplex PCR, while the TCRdb copy is restricted to in-frame clones and leaves out a portion. The sample contains approximately 300,000 clones, about 87% of which appear only once. Sequenced sample: PBMCs or T cells enriched from blood (not recorded which). The receptors stem from a young woman who had recovered from COVID-19.

The rearrangement links TRBV6-5 to TRBJ2-5; a weak D match, TRBD2 (6 bases). The V gene's germline CDR1 is MNHEY and CDR2 SVGAGI. CDR3 length equals 12 residues. V lost 11 bases and J lost 0, with 10 bases in between. The CDR3 spells CAGRDYQETQYF. The CDR3 DNA is TGTGCCGGACGGGACTACCAAGAGACCCAGTACTTC.

The V gene is TRBV6-5, the J gene TRBJ2-3; tentative D call: TRBD2 (5 bases). The V and J ends lost 3 bases and 5 bases respectively, with 15 bases between them. This CDR3 region has 15 residues. CDR1 MNHEY and CDR2 SVGAGI come from the germline V gene. The CDR3 region has the DNA TGTGCCAGCAGTTATCTAGCATACGGAGGAGATACGCAGTATTTT. It specifies CASSYLAYGGDTQYF.

This chain uses TRBV6-2 or TRBV6-3 with TRBJ1-2; a possible D gene is TRBD1 (5 bases). In germline, CDR1 is MNHEY, CDR2 SVGEGT. This CDR3 has 13 amino acids. The germline V and J ends were trimmed by 2 bases and 5 bases, with 9 bases remaining between them. The CDR3, as DNA: TGTGCCAGCAGTTACGGCGGGGCGTATGGCTACACCTTC. Translated, it gives CASSYGGAYGYTF.